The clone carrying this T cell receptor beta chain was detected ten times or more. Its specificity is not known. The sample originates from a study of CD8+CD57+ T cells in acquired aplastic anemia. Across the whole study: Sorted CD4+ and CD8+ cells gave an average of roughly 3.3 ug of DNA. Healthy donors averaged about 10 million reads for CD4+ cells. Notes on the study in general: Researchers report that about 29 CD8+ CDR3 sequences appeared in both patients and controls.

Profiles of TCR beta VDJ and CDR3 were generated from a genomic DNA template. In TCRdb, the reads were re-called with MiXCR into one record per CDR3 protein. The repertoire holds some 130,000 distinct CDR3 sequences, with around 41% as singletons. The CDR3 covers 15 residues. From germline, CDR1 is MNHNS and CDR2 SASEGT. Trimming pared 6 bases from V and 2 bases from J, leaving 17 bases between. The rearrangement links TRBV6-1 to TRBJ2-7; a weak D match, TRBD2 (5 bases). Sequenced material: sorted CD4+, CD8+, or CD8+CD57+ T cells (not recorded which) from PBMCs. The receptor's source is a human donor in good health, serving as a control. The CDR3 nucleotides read TGTGCCAGCAGAGTCGGGATTTCTACTACCTACGAGCAGTACTTC. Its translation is CASRVGISTTYEQYF.